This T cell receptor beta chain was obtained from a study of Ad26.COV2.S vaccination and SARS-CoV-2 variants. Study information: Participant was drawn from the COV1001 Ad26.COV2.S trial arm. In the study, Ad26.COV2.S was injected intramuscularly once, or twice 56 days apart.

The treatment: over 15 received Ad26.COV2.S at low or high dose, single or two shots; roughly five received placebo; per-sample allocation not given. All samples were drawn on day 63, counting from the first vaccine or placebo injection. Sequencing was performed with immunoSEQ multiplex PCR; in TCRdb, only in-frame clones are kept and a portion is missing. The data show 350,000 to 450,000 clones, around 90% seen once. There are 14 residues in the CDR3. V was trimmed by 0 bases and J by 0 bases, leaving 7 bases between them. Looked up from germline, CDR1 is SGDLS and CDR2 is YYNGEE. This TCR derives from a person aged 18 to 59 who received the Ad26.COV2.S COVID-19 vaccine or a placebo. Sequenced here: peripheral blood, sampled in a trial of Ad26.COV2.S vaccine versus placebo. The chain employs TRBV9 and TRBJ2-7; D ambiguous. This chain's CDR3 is CASSVGGNSYEQYF. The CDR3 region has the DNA TGTGCCAGCAGCGTAGGCGGTAACTCCTACGAGCAGTACTTC.